Following are 24 T cell receptor beta chains from one sample sequenced in a study of OX40 agonist ivuxolimab in advanced cancers. Only in-frame clones appear in the TCRdb table, and some are missing; sequencing was by immunoSEQ multiplex PCR. Here the sample spans under 85,000 clones, approximately 94% being singletons. The sequencing used CD4+ or CD8+ T cells sorted from blood, collected in a trial of the OX40 agonist ivuxolimab. These receptors were obtained from an adult with an advanced solid tumor such as melanoma, head and neck, liver or kidney cancer.

This chain uses TRBV11-2 with TRBJ1-5, with D perhaps matching TRBD1 (5 bases). The germline CDR1 and CDR2 sequences are SGHAT and FQNNGV. Trimming left V 2 bases short and J 6 bases short, with 8 bases between. The CDR3 is 13 amino acids. The CDR3: CASSLIGGQPQHF. CDR3 DNA: TGTGCCAGCAGCTTAATCGGGGGTCAGCCCCAGCATTTT.

This clone has a single count. Written as DNA, the CDR3 is TGTGCCAGTTCTAGGGTTAACTATGGCTACACCTTC. Encoded protein: CASSRVNYGYTF. This rearrangement joins TRBV19 to TRBJ1-2; D is undetermined. The CDR3 loop spans 12 amino acids. Trimming cost V 8 bases and J 1 base, with 8 bases left between them. Germline values: CDR1 LNHDA, CDR2 SQIVND (reference sequence).

Comments on this clone: A read error may account for a junction end that differs from germline. The gene calls are TRBV5-1 and TRBJ2-7, with 9 bases matching TRBD2. The CDR3 loop spans 15 amino acids. CDR1 SGHRS and CDR2 YFSETQ come from the germline V gene. The CDR3 reads CASSLRAGGHYKQYF. The CDR3 nucleotides read TGCGCCAGCAGCTTGCGGGCGGGAGGGCACTACAAGCAGTACTTC.

Points on this clone: At the DNA level, this CDR3 is encoded by other sequences in the same sample as well. The chain carries TRBV18 and TRBJ1-5; 7 bases agree with TRBD1. CDR3 length equals 13 residues. Germline loops: CDR1 KGHSH, CDR2 LQKENI. J gave up 5 bases and V 6 bases, and 4 bases lay outside the gene matches. CDR3 bases: TGTGCCAGCTCGCGGGACAGAGATCAGCCCCAGCATTTT. Its translation: CASSRDRDQPQHF.

The chain employs TRBV29-1 and TRBJ2-7; 10 nucleotides line up with TRBD2. The CDR3 is 14 residues long. V was pared by 5 bases and J by 6 bases, with 10 bases of the junction left unmatched. Looked up from germline, CDR1 is SQVTM and CDR2 is ANQGSEA. CDR3 nucleotide sequence: TGCAGCGTTCGAGGGCAGCGGGAGGGCGGCGAGCAGTACTTC. Translating gives CSVRGQREGGEQYF.

The rearrangement joins TRBV2 to TRBJ2-5, with a tentative D call TRBD2 (6 bases). This CDR3 is built from 14 residues. The V and J ends lost 7 bases and 0 bases respectively, with 12 bases between them. Germline V gene sequence: CDR1 SNHLY, CDR2 FYNNEI. The CDR3, as DNA: TGTGCCAGCAAGCTAGCGACGTACCAAGAGACCCAGTACTTC. It specifies CASKLATYQETQYF.

The V gene is TRBV2, the J gene TRBJ1-5, with D unresolved. The germline CDR1 and CDR2 sequences are SNHLY and FYNNEI. This CDR3 is 13 amino acids long. Trimming cost V 4 bases and J 3 bases, with 7 bases left between them. CDR3 nucleotide sequence: TGTGCCAGCAGTGTTCAGCTCAATCAGCCCCAGCATTTT. Translating it yields CASSVQLNQPQHF.

The chain recombines TRBV10-3 with TRBJ1-1, with D uncertain. The CDR3 length is 16 residues. From germline, CDR1 is ENHRY and CDR2 SYGVKD. V lost 4 bases and J lost 1, with 16 bases in between. This chain's CDR3 is CAISGYNYGQNTEAFF. The DNA of the CDR3 is TGTGCCATCAGTGGATACAACTACGGGCAGAACACTGAAGCTTTCTTT.

The V and J genes are TRBV9 and TRBJ1-2; 9 bases match TRBD1. From germline, CDR1 is SGDLS and CDR2 YYNGEE. V gave up 5 bases and J gave up 8 bases; unmatched junction bases: 4. This CDR3 region has 12 residues. This chain's CDR3 is CASRNTGGGYTF. DNA for the CDR3: TGTGCCAGCAGAAACACAGGGGGCGGCTACACCTTC.

The J gene is TRBJ2-2, the V gene TRBV9, with 9 bases identical to TRBD2. After removal of 6 bases from V and 4 bases from J, the junction contained 19 bases not matched to a gene. In germline, CDR1 is SGDLS, CDR2 YYNGEE. The CDR3 totals 19 residues. CDR3 in DNA: TGTGCCAGCACCAACACCCCGGGCGGGAGGGCCCGGGGCACCGGGGAGCTGTTTTTT. The encoded protein is CASTNTPGGRARGTGELFF. Combining the CDR3 with reference TRBV9 and TRBJ2-2 gives the whole variable domain DSGVTQTPKHLITATGQRVTLRCSPRSGDLSVYWYQQSLDQGLQFLIQYYNGEERAKGNILERFSAQQFPDLHSELNLSSLELGDSALYFCASTNTPGGRARGTGELFFGEGSRLTVL.

Details on this clone: Other DNA sequences in the same sample also yield this CDR3. The chain links TRBV28 to TRBJ2-5, with TRBD2 as a possible D gene (6 bases). CDR1 and CDR2 (germline): MDHEN, SYDVKM. This CDR3 is built from 13 residues. The V and J ends lost 2 bases and 2 bases respectively, with 6 bases between them. CDR3 amino acids: CASSLGGQETQYF. The CDR3 region has the DNA TGTGCCAGCAGTTTAGGGGGGCAAGAGACCCAGTACTTC.

The chain employs TRBV23-1 and TRBJ2-7; maybe TRBD2 (6 bases). TRBV23-1 is labeled an ORF, and its function is uncertain. The CDR3 has 15 amino acids. Trimming shortened V by 1 base and J by 6 bases, and 16 bases separated the two germline ends. DNA of the CDR3: TGCGCCAGCAGTCAATTCGAGGGACTGCCATGCGAGCAGTACTTC. Translation gives CASSQFEGLPCEQYF.

V gene TRBV10-3 combines with J gene TRBJ2-2; D is ambiguous. The CDR3 spans 12 residues. The germline gives CDR1 ENHRY, CDR2 SYGVKD. Deletions cut 4 bases from V and 6 bases from J, with 6 bases between. The CDR3 protein is CAISGKSGELFF. CDR3 DNA: TGTGCCATCAGTGGGAAATCCGGGGAGCTGTTTTTT.

V and J are TRBV5-1 and TRBJ2-2, with D perhaps matching TRBD1 (6 bases). V was shortened by 3 bases and J by 2 bases, with 20 bases between the two germline ends. Germline V gene sequence: CDR1 SGHRS, CDR2 YFSETQ. There are 18 residues in the CDR3. The CDR3 region has the DNA TGCGCCAGCAGCTCCGGGACAAACCTCGCGGCAAACACCGGGGAGCTGTTTTTT. Protein sequence: CASSSGTNLAANTGELFF.

This chain uses TRBV7-8 with TRBJ1-6; 10 bases map to TRBD1. Losses at the gene ends were 0 bases for V and 14 bases for J; bases not matched to a gene: 4. Germline CDR1 reads SGHVS; CDR2 reads FQNEAQ. The CDR3 has 14 residues. This chain's CDR3 is CASSLAGQGFTLHF. DNA of the CDR3: TGTGCCAGCAGCTTAGCGGGACAGGGGTTCACCCTCCACTTT.

The gene calls are TRBV30 and TRBJ2-3, with 10 nucleotides matching TRBD2. Germline values: CDR1 GTSNPN, CDR2 SVGIG (reference sequence). This CDR3 is 14 amino acids long. J was trimmed by 5 bases and V by 5 bases; bases with no gene match: 7. This chain's CDR3 is CAWARAGGGDTQYF. CDR3 bases: TGTGCCTGGGCCAGAGCGGGAGGGGGAGATACGCAGTATTTT.

This chain connects TRBV6-5 to TRBJ2-7, with D possibly matching TRBD2 (6 bases). The CDR3 has 13 residues. Trimming pared 2 bases from V and 3 bases from J, leaving 8 bases between. Looked up from germline, CDR1 is MNHEY and CDR2 is SVGAGI. CDR3 coding DNA: TGTGCCAGCAGTTACCGAGCGGGCTACGAGCAGTACTTC. Encoded protein: CASSYRAGYEQYF.

The chain combines TRBV6-5 with TRBJ2-5; D gene uncertain. This CDR3 region has 14 residues. CDR1 and CDR2 (germline): MNHEY, SVGAGI. V was pared by 0 bases and J by 1 base, with 6 bases between. CDR3 protein: CASSYSRGQETQYF. CDR3 nucleotide sequence: TGTGCCAGCAGTTACTCGCGCGGCCAAGAGACCCAGTACTTC.

The chain links TRBV21-1 to TRBJ2-7; the table's TRBD2 call for D was not verified on the DNA. TRBV21-1 is tagged as a pseudogene. This CDR3 comprises 18 residues. The CDR3 coding sequence is TGTGCCAGCAGTCCCGGGACCAGAGGATTACGGAGGGTATACGAGCAGTACTTC. It yields the protein CASSPGTRGLRRVYEQYF.

The chain is built from TRBV7-8 and TRBJ1-2; D unclear. Germline assignment: CDR1 SGHVS and CDR2 FQNEAQ. Trimming took off 5 bases at V and 0 bases at J, with 22 bases between the two ends. The CDR3 loop spans 18 amino acids. The CDR3 region is CASSPSFRADPSNYGYTF. The CDR3 DNA follows: TGTGCCAGCAGCCCCTCCTTTCGGGCAGATCCTTCTAACTATGGCTACACCTTC.

The chain couples TRBV27 to TRBJ2-1; the match to TRBD2 covers 12 bases. The V gene end was trimmed by 0 bases and the J gene end by 9 bases; junction bases not matched to a gene: 9. This CDR3 is built from 17 residues. CDR1 is MNHEY, CDR2 SMNVEV, per germline (reference sequence). The chain's CDR3 is CASSLSVLAGGDSEQFF. The CDR3 nucleotides are TGTGCCAGCAGTTTATCGGTGCTAGCGGGAGGGGACAGTGAGCAGTTCTTC.

This chain links TRBV30 with TRBJ1-5, with TRBD1 matching 7 bases. CDR3 size: 14 residues. V was pared by 2 bases and J by 7 bases, with 8 bases of the junction left unmatched. The germline gives CDR1 GTSNPN, CDR2 SVGIG (reference sequence). The CDR3 nucleotides are TGTGCCTGGAGTCAAGACAGGGTATCCCAGCCCCAGCATTTT. Amino acids: CAWSQDRVSQPQHF.

Only one count was recorded for this clone. This chain connects TRBV18 to TRBJ1-5; unclear D gene. CDR3 length: 12 amino acids. In germline, CDR1 is KGHSH, CDR2 LQKENI. V shed 3 bases and J shed 4 bases, with 4 bases lying between them. The CDR3 DNA sequence: TGTGCCAGCTCACCCCAGAATCAGCCCCAGCATTTT. It codes for CASSPQNQPQHF.

The V gene is TRBV7-2, the J gene TRBJ1-1; D ambiguous. Trimming shortened V by 0 bases and J by 10 bases, and 15 bases separated the two germline ends. Germline V lookup: CDR1 SGHTA, CDR2 FQGNSA. The CDR3 is 14 amino acids. The CDR3 sequence is CASSLASGRAGAFF. CDR3 nucleotides: TGTGCCAGCAGCTTAGCGTCTGGTAGGGCAGGAGCTTTCTTT.